This T cell receptor (beta chain) was profiled in a study of regulatory T cells in long-lasting Graves disease (dated by TCRdb to the early 2020s). For context, the study as a whole: Patients with newly diagnosed Graves' disease had been on antithyroid drugs for under 3 months. Patients with persistent Graves' disease were compared with patients with newly diagnosed Graves' disease using TCR sequencing and RNA sequencing of peripheral blood. The study was conducted in China and was registered as a clinical trial. A total of approximately 35 samples underwent TCR sequencing: around 13 from persistent and 20 from newly diagnosed Graves' disease patients. Overall study results and their limits: As a limitation, the authors acknowledged that the small sample size may reduce accuracy. Peripheral blood alone was examined, since thyroid tissue, which constituted the primary lesion, could not be accessed. Preferential use of TRBV28, TRBJ1-2 and TRBJ2-5 was observed in persistent disease, whereas TRBV20-1 and TRBJ2-1 were favored in newly diagnosed disease. Sequencing and analysis were limited to the TCR beta chain. Lower TCR Shannon entropy and fewer highly expanded clones were observed in persistent Graves' disease patients than in newly diagnosed patients, which suggested clonal expansion. A larger number of public clonotypes was shared among persistent patients (approximately 3,000) than among newly diagnosed patients (around 970).

In light of the paper, this sample's time point label describes: newly diagnosed GD, antithyroid drugs for less than 3 months. For both TCR sequencing and RNA sequencing, RNA was extracted from PBMCs using TRIzol. Graves' disease was diagnosed according to American Thyroid Association guidelines. Patients were recruited from an endocrinology department in Xi'an, China. Each patient gave 7.5 to 10 milliliters of peripheral blood, collected in an EDTA anticoagulant tube. Ficoll Paque Plus density gradient separation was used to isolate PBMCs, and no further T cell sorting was performed. An Agilent 2100 Bioanalyzer and agarose gel were used to check RNA quality, and a NanoDrop 2000 was used to measure RNA concentration. The germline V gene yields MNHEY for CDR1 and SVGAGI for CDR2. A distance of 12 bases separates the germline ends of V and J, which lose 2 bases and 4 bases respectively. The CDR3 measures 14 amino acids from cysteine to phenylalanine. The entry retains the CDR3 DNA only, 42 bases that are in frame from base 1.

The method was multiplex PCR. Sequenced using an Illumina HiSeq 4000. iRepertoire HTBI primers and Arm-PCR amplification of CDR3 regions were used to construct TCR beta libraries. Before sequencing, the PCR products underwent gel purification. The source study handled its data this way. A total of 62 TRBV and 14 TRBJ segments were identified across samples and were used for gene usage analysis of CDR3 amino acid clonotypes. COPE and FqMerger were used to merge the filtered high-quality paired reads into contigs. BLAST was used to align contigs to the IMGT TRBV, TRBD and TRBJ reference genes, and CDR3 was defined following IMGT. Any clonotype with a frequency above 0.1% was counted as a highly expanded clone. Repertoire diversity was measured by Shannon entropy, and V-J evenness by the Gini coefficient. A clonotype found in more than one individual was treated as public. Using fastp trimming at Q25 and MiXCR clonotype assembly, TCRdb reanalyzed the public sequencing data and kept in-frame beta chains. CDR3 protein duplicates are merged, each entry listing the most common genes and DNA. V and J calls and clone size were set by TCRdb, not the authors. The sample table records approximately 460,000 distinct CDR3 sequences; about 17% of these occur just once. In total, the top ten clones hold 9.5% to 12% of the sample.

This clonotype showed up many times. Its antigen specificity is not known. Base qualities are missing; no much larger clone stands one base away. These data were likewise used in another study, on T cells in Graves' hyperthyroidism and ophthalmopathy. As that second paper reports: Stable Graves' hyperthyroidism was defined as the absence of progression to ophthalmopathy over 18 months of follow-up. The hyperthyroidism patients were between 18 and 65 years old and newly diagnosed, with a disease duration of less than 2 months. Patients with uncontrolled infections, other autoimmune diseases, pregnancy or lactation were excluded. Diagnoses were based on clinical symptoms, serum thyroxine and TRAb, thyroid ultrasound and orbital computed tomography. For the first round of RT-PCR on the TCR CDR3, the HTBI primer set was used together with the Qiagen OneStep RT-PCR kit. Most expanded thyroid clonotypes (frequency above 0.001) were also found in blood, which suggests that blood repertoires may mirror thyroid immune responses. In cross-validation, a model built on a 13 V-J signature told ophthalmopathy apart from stable hyperthyroidism with 87.88% sensitivity and about 81% specificity, and in testing the same model reached 80%/75%. In validation, progression to ophthalmopathy was predicted by the model with almost 71% sensitivity and approximately 78% specificity, a median of 6.5 months before onset. A discovery cohort of fewer than 110 patients, about 40 with Graves' ophthalmopathy and roughly 59 with stable Graves' hyperthyroidism, was used to find distinguishing TCR V-J signatures. Whether ophthalmopathy could be predicted prospectively was tested in an independent validation cohort made up of under 20 hyperthyroidism patients plus 17 patients who later progressed to ophthalmopathy. The roughly 91 discovery patients were randomly divided into training and test sets at a 7:3 ratio. In several Graves' hyperthyroidism patients, the study also compared T-cell repertoires from thyroid tissue with T-cell repertoires from blood. Once sampling was done, hyperthyroidism patients were given methimazole at a starting dose of 30 mg daily, whereas ophthalmopathy patients were given high-dose intravenous methylprednisolone. A second multiplex PCR round built the libraries, followed by size selection and purification. Libraries were sequenced paired-end with 100 bp reads on an Illumina HiSeq2000. SOAPnuke was used to process the raw data, removing reads that contained adapters or uncalled bases, had a mean Phred below 15, or lacked an exact match to the constant primer or identifier. High-quality paired reads were merged using COPE v1.2.5, and each unique nucleotide sequence was defined as a clonotype. MiTCR v1.1 was used to align clonotypes to the IMGT TRBV, TRBD and TRBJ reference segments. The analysis was restricted to V-J combinations with a frequency above 0.0001, which together covered approximately 99% of the repertoires. A TCS score was defined as the ratio between F50 (clonal expansion) and ExV (chaos), using BLOSUM62-based TCRdist between CDR3 peptides within each V-J. Welch's t-statistics and random forest reduced approximately 520 V-J features to 13, which were used in a naive Bayes classifier (R e1071). Sample size was not statistically predetermined, and investigators were not blinded to group allocation. According to the paper, TCR Vbeta CDR3 sequencing was carried out on 135 peripheral blood samples, which came from 40 to 45 ophthalmopathy, around 75 hyperthyroidism and approximately 17 progressor patients.

The clonotype originates from a woman aged 25 to 39 with Graves disease. Donor details come from another sample of the same person, matched by shared clones. The V and J genes are TRBV6-5 and TRBJ2-7; a tentative D match to TRBD2 spans 5 bases. The sample consisted of peripheral blood mononuclear cells (PBMCs), taken at new diagnosis, from a patient treated with antithyroid drugs. The CDR3 is CASSYKWEWYEQYF. In nucleotide form, the sequence is TGTGCCAGCAGTTACAAGTGGGAGTGGTACGAGCAGTACTTC.